The present TCR beta chain was sequenced within a study of blood T cell repertoires in COVID-19. Overall study context: Spain, Italy and the United States supplied samples that represented acute and convalescent COVID-19. T cells, B-cell-depleted T cells, or PBMCs supplied cDNA or gDNA.

Method: immunoSEQ multiplex PCR; TCRdb's copy keeps in-frame clones and lacks some. The table lists about 190,000 clones, roughly 83% of them singletons. Everyone who took part was roughly 18 to 89 years old, and they came from 24 US areas. Allocation to cohorts depended on clinical history reported by the participants. The CDR3 is 19 amino acids. Sequencing was carried out using PBMCs or T cells enriched from blood (not recorded which). The receptor was isolated from a man aged 40-49 years with acute COVID-19. The gene calls are TRBV21-1 and TRBJ2-1; the table's D gene call, TRBD2, was not cross checked with the DNA. TRBV21-1 is given as a pseudogene. Here the CDR3 DNA reads TGTGCCAGCAGCAAAGACGCGGGGGAGGGGTCTTACTCCTACAATGAGCAGTTCTTC. This codes for CASSKDAGEGSYSYNEQFF.